This entry is about one TCR beta chain. Antigen specificity is unknown. The CDR3 has 13 residues. Germline V gives CDR1 LNHDA, CDR2 SQIVND (reference sequence). The V gene lost 2 bases and the J gene lost 2 bases, with 3 bases spanning the gap. The protocol was immunoSEQ multiplex PCR, while the TCRdb copy is restricted to in-frame clones and leaves out a portion. The table records fewer than 110,000 clones, 90% to 95% of them present only once. The data belong to a study of graft-versus-host responses after intestinal transplantation. Study background: Tacrolimus plus steroids were given to all recipients for approximately three years, preceded by anti-thymocyte globulin induction.

The clonotype was recovered from a human donor who received an intestinal transplant. The J gene is TRBJ2-2, the V gene TRBV19; D not certain. The sample here was unstimulated CD8+ T cells sorted from spleen or lymph node cells, taken before intestinal transplant. The CDR3 nucleotides are TGTGCCAGTAGTATATTCAACACCGGGGAGCTGTTTTTT. It encodes CASSIFNTGELFF.